The 21 T cell receptor beta chains below all came from one sample that was sequenced in a study of Ad26.COV2.S vaccination and SARS-CoV-2 variants. TCRdb's table, derived via immunoSEQ multiplex PCR, lists solely in-frame clones and lacks some. In the table there are over 100,000 clones, about 78% of which are singletons. The sample consisted of peripheral blood, taken after recovery from COVID-19. The receptors shown here come from a human donor who had recovered from COVID-19.

This clone showed up just a few times. The chain couples TRBV6-6 to TRBJ2-1, with 10 nucleotides matching TRBD1. CDR1 is MNHNY and CDR2 is SVGAGI in the germline V gene (reference sequence). This CDR3 spans 14 amino acids. The trim removed 0 bases at V and 8 bases at J, leaving 1 base unmatched. DNA for the CDR3: TGTGCCAGCAGTTACTCGGGGACAGGGGATGAGCAGTTCTTC. This gives the protein CASSYSGTGDEQFF.

The J gene is TRBJ1-3, the V gene TRBV3-1 (or the pseudogene TRBV3-2); D is possibly TRBD1 (5 bases). Germline loops: CDR1 LGHDT, CDR2 YNNKEL (reference sequence). Between the trimmed V and J ends, which lost 5 bases and 0 bases, there was a span of 14 bases. The CDR3 has 16 residues. In nucleotides, the CDR3 is TGTGCCAGCAGCTCCCTGGGGGTCAGCTCTGGAAACACCATATATTTT. Translation gives CASSSLGVSSGNTIYF.

This chain connects TRBV10-3 to TRBJ2-2; D call uncertain. Germline CDR1 reads ENHRY; CDR2 reads SYGVKD. The CDR3 totals 13 residues. The V gene lost 2 bases and the J gene lost 7 bases, with 8 bases spanning the gap. The CDR3: CAISELGGGELFF. In DNA, the CDR3 is TGTGCCATCAGTGAGCTCGGTGGCGGGGAGCTGTTTTTT.

The rearrangement links TRBV3-1 (or the pseudogene TRBV3-2) to TRBJ2-2, with D possibly called TRBD1 or TRBD2 (6 bases each). The germline gives CDR1 LGHDT, CDR2 YNNKEL (reference sequence). V was cut by 4 bases and J by 6 bases, with 12 bases left in between. CDR3 size: 14 residues. CDR3 protein: CASSPGAGAGELFF. Written as DNA, the CDR3 is TGTGCCAGCAGCCCGGGGGCCGGGGCCGGGGAGCTGTTTTTT.

This chain joins TRBV6-5 and TRBJ2-1; perhaps D is TRBD1 or TRBD2 (6 bases each). Germline V gives CDR1 MNHEY, CDR2 SVGAGI. The CDR3 is 16 amino acids. Trimming cost V 2 bases and J 7 bases, with 18 bases left between them. CDR3 protein: CASSYPRGGHGNEQFF. The CDR3 DNA sequence: TGTGCCAGCAGTTACCCCCGAGGGGGGCATGGGAATGAGCAGTTCTTC.

This sequence joins TRBV7-9 and TRBJ1-5, with 8 bases matching TRBD1. CDR1 is SEHNR, CDR2 FQNEAQ, per germline (reference sequence). CDR3 size: 13 residues. The J segment lost 7 bases and the V segment lost 4 bases, leaving 3 bases of the junction unmatched. Here the CDR3 reads CASSSGQVQPQHF. The CDR3 DNA sequence: TGTGCCAGCAGCTCGGGACAGGTGCAGCCCCAGCATTTT.

This sequence joins TRBV6-6 and TRBJ2-1; D unresolved. Per the germline V gene, CDR1 is MNHNY and CDR2 is SVGAGI (reference sequence). V lost 4 bases and J lost 4, with 17 bases in between. CDR3 length: 16 residues. The chain's CDR3 is CASSSSNLVPYNEQFF. The CDR3 DNA is TGTGCCAGCAGTTCATCCAACCTAGTTCCTTACAATGAGCAGTTCTTC.

V gene TRBV15 combines with J gene TRBJ1-4; maybe TRBD1 (6 bases). The germline gives CDR1 LNHNV, CDR2 YYDKDF (reference sequence). Trimming removed 0 bases from V and 2 bases from J, with 10 bases in between. The CDR3 loop spans 16 amino acids. CDR3 bases: TGTGCCACCAGCAGAGAAGGGGGGGGCACTAATGAAAAACTGTTTTTT. It specifies CATSREGGGTNEKLFF.

V is TRBV24-1 and J is TRBJ2-2, with TRBD1 identical over 7 bases. The CDR3 is 16 residues long. Germline V CDR1 and CDR2: KGHDR, SFDVKD. V gave up 4 bases and J gave up 5 bases; unmatched junction bases: 9. CDR3 residues: CATSDVRTGQTGELFF. For the CDR3, the DNA is TGTGCCACCAGTGACGTACGGACAGGACAAACCGGGGAGCTGTTTTTT.

In this sample, this clone turned up a few times. The V gene is TRBV6-5, the J gene TRBJ2-7; D ambiguous. Germline V gene sequence: CDR1 MNHEY, CDR2 SVGAGI. The CDR3 runs 13 residues. Trimming left V 8 bases short and J 9 bases short, with 20 bases between. The CDR3 is CASRSGPHVVQYF. DNA of the CDR3: TGTGCCAGCCGGTCCGGGCCCCACGTGGTGCAGTACTTC.

The chain combines TRBV7-9 with TRBJ2-2; D is unresolved. There are 15 residues in the CDR3. V was trimmed by 3 bases and J by 4 bases, leaving 12 bases between them. Germline CDR1 reads SEHNR; CDR2 reads FQNEAQ (reference sequence). The CDR3 sequence: CASSLPPASTGELFF. The CDR3 bases are TGTGCCAGCAGCTTGCCCCCAGCGAGCACCGGGGAGCTGTTTTTT.

The rearrangement uses TRBV10-1 and TRBJ1-1; D remains ambiguous. V was shortened by 0 bases and J by 0 bases, with 2 bases between the two germline ends. This CDR3 comprises 13 residues. CDR1 WNHNN and CDR2 SYGVQD come from the germline V gene (reference sequence). As DNA, the CDR3 is TGCGCCAGCAGTGAGTCGATGAACACTGAAGCTTTCTTT. As protein: CASSESMNTEAFF.

This clone has a handful of counts. CDR3 protein: CASSYESWTEAFF. CDR3 DNA sequence: TGCGCCAGCAGCTACGAGTCATGGACTGAAGCTTTCTTT. The genes are TRBV4-3 and TRBJ1-1, with no clear D. CDR3 size: 13 residues. CDR1 LGHNA and CDR2 YSLEER come from the germline V gene. V lost 5 bases and J 5 bases, leaving 12 bases between the germline ends.

V is TRBV5-4 and J is TRBJ2-3; D not resolved. The V gene's germline CDR1 is SGHNT and CDR2 YYREEE (reference sequence). Trimming removed 0 bases from V and 3 bases from J, with 5 bases in between. The CDR3 covers 13 residues. The CDR3 loop is CASSLDVTDTQYF. Written as DNA, the CDR3 is TGTGCCAGCAGCTTGGATGTAACAGATACGCAGTATTTT.

In regard to this clone: This specimen includes other DNA sequences encoding the same CDR3. The genes are TRBV28 and TRBJ2-7; 7 bases fit TRBD1. J lost 0 bases, V lost 5 bases, and 1 base had no gene match. The CDR3 has 13 residues. Germline V CDR1 and CDR2: MDHEN, SYDVKM. This CDR3 is CASSRDSSYEQYF. For the CDR3, the DNA is TGTGCCAGCAGTCGGGACAGCTCCTACGAGCAGTACTTC.

The V call is TRBV4-1, the J call TRBJ2-5; D not resolved. The CDR3 has 14 residues. V gave up 0 bases and J gave up 4 bases, with 9 bases separating them. Germline CDR1 and CDR2: MGHRA and YSYEKL. CDR3 bases: TGCGCCAGCAGCCAAGACTCCTTTTCAGAGACCCAGTACTTC. Its translation: CASSQDSFSETQYF.

The chain is built from TRBV6-6 and TRBJ1-6; D uncertain. CDR1 MNHNY and CDR2 SVGAGI come from the germline V gene (reference sequence). Trimming took off 0 bases at V and 5 bases at J, with 8 bases between the two ends. The CDR3 runs 15 residues. CDR3 amino acids: CASSYSGGDNSPLHF. DNA for the CDR3: TGTGCCAGCAGTTACTCGGGTGGAGATAATTCACCCCTCCACTTT.

This chain links TRBV7-2 with TRBJ2-4; no reliable D call. CDR1 and CDR2 (germline): SGHTA, FQGNSA. The CDR3 runs 13 residues. V was trimmed by 2 bases and J by 1 base, leaving 3 bases between them. In nucleotides, the CDR3 is TGTGCCAGCAGCTTATTGGCCAAAAACATTCAGTACTTC. Its protein is CASSLLAKNIQYF.

J is TRBJ1-5 and V is TRBV28; 12 nucleotides match TRBD1. CDR3 length: 15 residues. Germline CDR1 is MDHEN and CDR2 is SYDVKM. V gave up 8 bases and J gave up 9 bases; unmatched junction bases: 11. The CDR3 nucleotides read TGTGCCAGCTGTGGGGGACAGGGGGCGGGCGGGCCCCAGCATTTT. Its protein is CASCGGQGAGGPQHF.

In DNA form, the CDR3 reads TGTGCCAGCACTAGGGGCCCTCTGGAGACCCAGTACTTC. Amino acids: CASTRGPLETQYF. The J gene is TRBJ2-5, the V gene TRBV6-5; D possibly corresponds to TRBD1 (5 bases). Trimming left V 7 bases short and J 5 bases short, with 14 bases between. The CDR3 sequence is 13 residues long. In germline, CDR1 is MNHEY, CDR2 SVGAGI.

The CDR3, as DNA: TGTGCCAGCAGCTCCCCTGGACAGGGCCACAATGAGCAGTTCTTC. It codes for CASSSPGQGHNEQFF. The V gene is TRBV7-2, the J gene TRBJ2-1; 8 positions match TRBD1. The V gene end was trimmed by 4 bases and the J gene end by 5 bases; junction bases not matched to a gene: 7. Looked up from germline, CDR1 is SGHTA and CDR2 is FQGNSA. This CDR3 spans 15 amino acids. Complete variable domain (other parts from reference TRBV7-2 and TRBJ2-1): GAGVSQSPSNKVTEKGKDVELRCDPISGHTALYWYRQSLGQGLEFLIYFQGNSAPDKSGLPSDRFSAERTGGSVSTLTIQRTQQEDSAVYLCASSSPGQGHNEQFFGPGTRLTVL.